The 32 T cell receptor beta chains given below trace back to one sample, sequenced in a study of blood T cell repertoires in COVID-19 (TCRdb year 2020). Libraries were prepared through the immunoSEQ multiplex PCR assay. This is the immuneACCESS table as TCRdb keeps it, with only in-frame sequences that have V and J called. A part of the clones is gone; compared with another copy, unresolved V genes explain less than half, and the rest is unexplained. Across this sample there are roughly 200,000 clones, with 70% to 90% seen only once. Of the sample, 3.5% to 4% is held by the ten largest clones. Sequencing used PBMCs or T cells enriched from blood (not recorded which). Receptors originate from a woman aged 40 to 49 with acute COVID-19.

The chain uses TRBV9 and TRBJ2-3; 13 bases line up with TRBD2. The V segment lost 0 bases and the J segment 2 bases; nucleotides outside the gene matches: 6. Germline assignment: CDR1 SGDLS and CDR2 YYNGEE. The CDR3 is 18 residues long. The CDR3 region has the DNA TGTGCCAGCAGCGTAGAGGGGACTAGCGGGGCTTCCACAGATACGCAGTATTTT. Protein sequence: CASSVEGTSGASTDTQYF.

The chain uses TRBV28 and TRBJ2-7; 10 nucleotides line up with TRBD2. Germline-derived CDR1 and CDR2 are MDHEN and SYDVKM. The CDR3 has 16 residues. The trim removed 5 bases at V and 3 bases at J, leaving 10 bases unmatched. CDR3 coding DNA: TGTGCCAGCAGTCCAGCTCCGGGACTAGCGAACTACGAGCAGTACTTC. Amino acid sequence: CASSPAPGLANYEQYF.

Details on this clone: This sample also contains other DNA sequences that code for the same CDR3. This CDR3 is CASSLGGGTEAFF. The CDR3 nucleotides read TGTGCCAGCAGTTTGGGAGGAGGCACTGAAGCTTTCTTT. This chain connects TRBV6-5 to TRBJ1-1; no definite D call. The CDR3 has 13 residues. V dropped 4 bases and J dropped 4 bases, with 10 bases sitting between them. The germline CDR1 and CDR2 sequences are MNHEY and SVGAGI.

This chain joins TRBV5-1 and TRBJ2-3, with TRBD1 identical over 8 bases. The CDR3 runs 13 residues. Unmatched junction bases numbered 3, after V lost 4 bases and J lost 5 bases. CDR1 is SGHRS and CDR2 is YFSETQ in the germline V gene. CDR3 coding DNA: TGCGCCAGCAGCCCGGACAGGGTAGATACGCAGTATTTT. Protein product: CASSPDRVDTQYF.

This chain joins TRBV20-1 and TRBJ2-7; the D is unclear. This CDR3 spans 11 amino acids. Germline V gene data show CDR1 as DFQATT and CDR2 as SNEGSKA (reference sequence). The V gene lost 1 base and the J gene lost 6 bases, with 7 bases spanning the gap. The CDR3 reads CSARVGGEQYF. The CDR3 nucleotides are TGCAGTGCTAGAGTCGGTGGCGAGCAGTACTTC.

This clone is a singleton in its sample. This chain joins TRBV9 and TRBJ1-1; 8 bases are shared with TRBD1. Germline V gives CDR1 SGDLS, CDR2 YYNGEE. After removal of 4 bases from V and 11 bases from J, the junction contained 19 bases not matched to a gene. The CDR3 spans 16 residues. Written as DNA, the CDR3 is TGTGCCAGCAGCCCTAGCTGGATACAGGGGGTTCCTCTGGCTTTCTTT. It yields the protein CASSPSWIQGVPLAFF.

The rearrangement joins TRBV5-8 to TRBJ1-5; D perhaps matches TRBD1 (5 bases). The CDR3 covers 17 residues. Trimming shortened V by 3 bases and J by 2 bases, and 18 bases separated the two germline ends. Germline V gene sequence: CDR1 SGHTS, CDR2 YDEGEE. The CDR3 here is CASSSTSGLGGNQPQHF. CDR3 bases: TGTGCCAGCAGCTCCACCTCCGGTCTAGGGGGCAATCAGCCCCAGCATTTT.

The V and J genes are TRBV18 and TRBJ2-1, with 7 bases fitting TRBD2. J lost 10 bases, V lost 2 bases, and 11 bases had no gene match. The CDR3 totals 15 residues. Germline V gene lookup returns CDR1 KGHSH and CDR2 LQKENI. CDR3 protein: CASSPGLGRLGEQFF. In DNA form, the CDR3 reads TGTGCCAGCTCACCAGGACTAGGCAGGCTCGGGGAGCAGTTCTTC.

The chain has TRBV28 and TRBJ2-3; maybe TRBD2 (5 bases). The CDR3 loop spans 16 amino acids. CDR1 is MDHEN and CDR2 is SYDVKM in the germline V gene. V was cut by 6 bases and J by 6 bases, with 22 bases left in between. This chain's CDR3 is CASSPSRGRRRDTQYF. CDR3 DNA sequence: TGTGCCAGCAGCCCTTCTCGTGGGAGACGGAGGGATACGCAGTATTTT.

The chain carries TRBV9 and TRBJ2-3; a possible D gene is TRBD2 (7 bases). CDR3 length: 16 residues. V was cut by 3 bases and J by 3 bases, with 17 bases left in between. Germline CDR1 reads SGDLS; CDR2 reads YYNGEE. The CDR3 sequence: CASSAQGRGRTDTQYF. The CDR3 DNA reads as TGTGCCAGCAGCGCCCAGGGGAGGGGACGGACAGATACGCAGTATTTT.

This sequence joins TRBV3-1 (or the pseudogene TRBV3-2) and TRBJ2-7, with a tentative D call TRBD1 (6 bases). CDR1 is LGHDT, CDR2 YNNKEL, per germline (reference sequence). The CDR3 sequence is 14 residues long. V shed 3 bases and J shed 4 bases, with 13 bases lying between them. The CDR3 bases are TGTGCCAGCAGCCATACAGGGAGTGCTTACGAGCAGTACTTC. Translated, it gives CASSHTGSAYEQYF.

This chain uses TRBV18 with TRBJ2-1; 12 nucleotides match TRBD1. There are 18 residues in the CDR3. V lost 6 bases, J lost 2 bases, and 11 bases stayed unmatched. Germline V gene lookup returns CDR1 KGHSH and CDR2 LQKENI. CDR3 in amino acids: CASSPYSGTGGAYNEQFF. The CDR3 coding sequence is TGTGCCAGCTCTCCCTACAGTGGGACAGGGGGCGCCTACAATGAGCAGTTCTTC. Drawing the rest from reference TRBV18 and TRBJ2-1, the complete variable domain is NAGVMQNPRHLVRRRGQEARLRCSPMKGHSHVYWYRQLPEEGLKFMVYLQKENIIDESGMPKERFSAEFPKEGPSILRIQQVVRGDSAAYFCASSPYSGTGGAYNEQFFGPGTRLTVL.

V and J are TRBV27 and TRBJ2-1; the D gene is possibly TRBD2 (5 bases). This CDR3 is 13 amino acids long. The germline CDR1 and CDR2 sequences are MNHEY and SMNVEV (reference sequence). Trimming took 3 bases from V and 4 from J, leaving 7 bases between them. CDR3 sequence reads: CASSLDFYNEQFF. The CDR3 DNA is TGTGCCAGCAGTTTGGACTTTTACAATGAGCAGTTCTTC.

CDR3 DNA sequence: TGTGCCACCAGTGATCCCTCGGGGGGAGAATATGGCTACACCTTC. It codes for CATSDPSGGEYGYTF. V and J are TRBV24-1 and TRBJ1-2; TRBD1 is a possible D gene (5 bases). V was cut by 3 bases and J by 5 bases, with 15 bases left in between. The CDR3 is 15 amino acids. Germline CDR1 KGHDR, CDR2 SFDVKD.

CDR3 nucleotide sequence: TGCGCCAGCAGCCCCGGGTACGAGCAGTACTTC. Protein: CASSPGYEQYF. The V call is TRBV5-1, the J call TRBJ2-7, with D unresolved. Trimming left V 4 bases short and J 4 bases short, with 6 bases between. CDR1 is SGHRS and CDR2 is YFSETQ in the germline V gene. The CDR3 is 11 amino acids.

The rearrangement uses TRBV4-3 and TRBJ1-2, with D possibly TRBD1 on 5 matching bases. From germline, CDR1 is LGHNA and CDR2 YSLEER. The CDR3 spans 16 residues. V shed 0 bases and J shed 2 bases, with 13 bases lying between them. The CDR3 reads CASSQDWRGWNYGYTF. CDR3 in DNA: TGCGCCAGCAGCCAAGATTGGAGGGGCTGGAACTATGGCTACACCTTC.

J is TRBJ2-3 and V is TRBV6-5; the D gene is possibly TRBD1 (5 bases). Trimming took off 9 bases at V and 2 bases at J, with 9 bases between the two ends. The CDR3 extends over 12 amino acids. Germline loops: CDR1 MNHEY, CDR2 SVGAGI. DNA for the CDR3: TGTGCCAGTGCAGGGTACACAGATACGCAGTATTTT. This codes for CASAGYTDTQYF.

This clone was seen more than once but under ten times. The genes are TRBV29-1 and TRBJ2-7; 7 positions agree with TRBD1. The trim removed 4 bases at V and 2 bases at J, leaving 8 bases unmatched. The CDR3 spans 14 residues. Germline CDR1 and CDR2: SQVTM and ANQGSEA. The CDR3 nucleotides read TGCAGCGTTGCCGCACAGGGGAGAGCCTACGAGCAGTACTTC. Translated, it gives CSVAAQGRAYEQYF.

The genes are TRBV24-1 and TRBJ1-1; possibly TRBD1 for D (5 bases). Per germline, CDR1 KGHDR and CDR2 SFDVKD. The germline V and J ends were trimmed by 4 bases and 7 bases, with 12 bases remaining between them. The CDR3 contains 13 residues. The CDR3 is CATSDPDRFEAFF. The CDR3 DNA reads TGTGCCACCAGTGACCCTGACAGATTTGAAGCTTTCTTT.

This clone was detected once. The V gene is TRBV27, the J gene TRBJ1-5; a possible D gene is TRBD1 (5 bases). The CDR3 loop spans 15 amino acids. In germline, CDR1 is MNHEY, CDR2 SMNVEV (reference sequence). The ends were cut back, 3 bases at V and 7 bases at J, with 16 bases in the middle. In DNA, the CDR3 is TGTGCCAGCAGTTTCGGACCCGGGGGGTGGCAGCCCCAGCATTTT. Its translation: CASSFGPGGWQPQHF.

The chain has TRBV5-6 and TRBJ2-2, with D possibly being TRBD2 (6 bases). V lost 1 base, J lost 1 base, and 11 bases lay in between. CDR1 SGHDT and CDR2 YYEEEE come from the germline V gene. CDR3 size: 16 residues. CDR3: CASSLNGGVNTGELFF. CDR3 nucleotides: TGTGCCAGCAGCTTGAATGGCGGGGTGAACACCGGGGAGCTGTTTTTT.

This clone appeared a few times. The chain links TRBV18 to TRBJ2-5; TRBD2 might be the D (5 bases). V was pared by 0 bases and J by 0 bases, with 17 bases between. The CDR3 runs to 18 residues. CDR1 KGHSH and CDR2 LQKENI come from the germline V gene. The CDR3 nucleotides are TGTGCCAGCTCACCACCCCCCGGAAGGACTGTGTACCAAGAGACCCAGTACTTC. Amino acids: CASSPPPGRTVYQETQYF.

The chain combines TRBV7-3 with TRBJ2-2; D may be TRBD2 (5 bases). CDR3 size: 14 residues. V lost 5 bases to trimming and J lost 0 bases, with 7 bases between them. Germline V CDR1 and CDR2: SGHTA, FQGTGA. Written as DNA, the CDR3 is TGTGCCAGCAGCCCGGGATCGAACACCGGGGAGCTGTTTTTT. It codes for CASSPGSNTGELFF.

This chain joins TRBV29-1 and TRBJ2-1; the D gene is possibly TRBD1 (5 bases). Germline V lookup: CDR1 SQVTM, CDR2 ANQGSEA. V lost 7 bases to trimming and J lost 0 bases, with 13 bases between them. CDR3 length: 14 amino acids. The CDR3 sequence is CSGGADNSYNEQFF. DNA for the CDR3: TGCAGCGGTGGGGCGGATAACTCCTACAATGAGCAGTTCTTC.

This clone was detected only once. This chain connects TRBV2 to TRBJ1-4, with unresolved D. The V gene's germline CDR1 is SNHLY and CDR2 FYNNEI. Deletions cut 6 bases from V and 0 bases from J, with 8 bases between. The CDR3 is 14 residues long. This CDR3 is CASRVTSTNEKLFF. For the CDR3, the DNA is TGTGCCAGCAGAGTTACATCAACTAATGAAAAACTGTTTTTT.

This chain links TRBV19 with TRBJ1-3; D gene uncertain. Germline V lookup: CDR1 LNHDA, CDR2 SQIVND (reference sequence). The CDR3 loop spans 16 amino acids. V was clipped by 0 bases and J by 2 bases, with 11 bases between them. The CDR3 bases are TGTGCCAGTAGTATAGATCGGGCGCGGGCTGGAAACACCATATATTTT. It yields the protein CASSIDRARAGNTIYF.

The chain links TRBV11-2 to TRBJ1-2, with D perhaps matching TRBD1 (5 bases). Trimming took off 5 bases at V and 4 bases at J, with 11 bases between the two ends. Looked up from germline, CDR1 is SGHAT and CDR2 is FQNNGV. The CDR3 runs to 13 residues. CDR3 residues: CASSPGTPYGYTF. The CDR3 nucleotides are TGTGCCAGCAGCCCCGGGACTCCCTATGGCTACACCTTC.

The chain couples TRBV5-1 to TRBJ1-1; the D is unclear. This CDR3 has 14 residues. Germline assignment: CDR1 SGHRS and CDR2 YFSETQ. Trimming cost V 0 bases and J 3 bases, with 9 bases left between them. The CDR3 loop is CASSLGGADTEAFF. The CDR3 nucleotides are TGCGCCAGCAGCTTGGGAGGAGCGGACACTGAAGCTTTCTTT. Looking up the rest from reference TRBV5-1 and TRBJ1-1 gives the full variable domain: KAGVTQTPRYLIKTRGQQVTLSCSPISGHRSVSWYQQTPGQGLQFLFEYFSETQRNKGNFPGRFSGRQFSNSRSEMNVSTLELGDSALYLCASSLGGADTEAFFGQGTRLTVV.

V is TRBV18 and J is TRBJ1-5; D is unclear. The V gene lost 2 bases and the J gene lost 7 bases, with 12 bases spanning the gap. Germline CDR1 reads KGHSH; CDR2 reads LQKENI. This CDR3 contains 14 residues. The CDR3 DNA reads as TGTGCCAGCTCACCAATGGAGGGCGGCCAGCCCCAGCATTTT. As protein: CASSPMEGGQPQHF.

This rearrangement joins TRBV19 to TRBJ2-4; 8 bases line up with TRBD1. V lost 4 bases and J lost 0; bases outside the gene matches: 8. CDR1 and CDR2 (germline): LNHDA, SQIVND (reference sequence). The CDR3 is made up of 17 amino acids. The CDR3 region is CASSKPGTGLAKNIQYF. The DNA of the CDR3 is TGTGCCAGTAGTAAACCCGGGACAGGATTAGCCAAAAACATTCAGTACTTC.

This rearrangement joins TRBV11-2 to TRBJ1-2; 9 bases fit TRBD1. The CDR3 sequence is 14 residues long. Losses at the gene ends were 5 bases for V and 4 bases for J; bases not matched to a gene: 5. CDR1 is SGHAT, CDR2 FQNNGV, per germline. Written as DNA, the CDR3 is TGTGCCAGCAGCCCGACAGGGGGTATCTATGGCTACACCTTC. The encoded protein is CASSPTGGIYGYTF. Variable domain in full (rest from reference TRBV11-2 and TRBJ1-2): EAGVAQSPRYKIIEKRQSVAFWCNPISGHATLYWYQQILGQGPKLLIQFQNNGVVDDSQLPKDRFSAERLKGVDSTLKIQPAKLEDSAVYLCASSPTGGIYGYTFGSGTRLTVV.

The chain is built from TRBV5-1 and TRBJ2-5; 9 nucleotides align to TRBD1. With 0 bases clipped from V and 2 bases from J, the junction kept 14 bases outside the gene matches. The CDR3 covers 19 residues. Germline assignment: CDR1 SGHRS and CDR2 YFSETQ. Written as DNA, the CDR3 is TGCGCCAGCAGCTTGGCTCTTTGGACGGGACAGGGCTTACAAGAGACCCAGTACTTC. Encoded protein: CASSLALWTGQGLQETQYF.